This is a list of T cell receptor beta chains from one sample in a study of blood T cell repertoires in COVID-19. TCRdb's copy holds only in-frame clones and misses some; the assay was immunoSEQ multiplex PCR. This sample has approximately 38,000 clones; about nine tenths occur once, and the top ten carry less than 8%. Material for sequencing was peripheral blood. The receptors shown here come from a human donor in a cohort sampled during active COVID-19. The CDR3 runs from the conserved cysteine through the conserved F or W. Each record gives: J gene, V gene, D gene, clone size, CDR3 DNA, CDR3 protein. The D gene is left open where the match is weak. Expanded clones are given a class, and other clones once, few, many or no size at all.

>TRBJ1-5|TRBV5-4|-|-
TGTGCCAGCAGCAATGAAGGGGGCAATCAGCCCCAGCATTTT
CASSNEGGNQPQHF
>TRBJ2-7|TRBV11-3|-|-
TGTGCCAGCAGTGAAGTAGCGGAGAGCTCCTACGAGCAGTACTTC
CASSEVAESSYEQYF
>TRBJ2-2|TRBV15|-|-
TGTGCCACCAGCAGAGGGTTGGAGGGAGTTAACACCGGGGAGCTGTTTTTT
CATSRGLEGVNTGELFF
>TRBJ1-2|TRBV12-3/TRBV12-4|-|-
TGTGCCAGCAGTTTCAGGGTCCCCCGTGGCTACACCTTC
CASSFRVPRGYTF
>TRBJ2-5|TRBV19|TRBD1|-
TGTGCCAGTAGTATCGTGGCAGGGGGTCAAGAGACCCAGTACTTC
CASSIVAGGQETQYF
>TRBJ1-3|TRBV4-2|TRBD1|-
TGTGCCAGCAGCCAAGGACAGGGCCTCTCTGGAAACACCATATATTTT
CASSQGQGLSGNTIYF
>TRBJ2-4|TRBV6-5|-|-
TGTGCCAGCAGGTCCGGAGGAGGCAAAAACATTCAGTACTTC
CASRSGGGKNIQYF
>TRBJ1-1|TRBV28|TRBD1|-
TGTGCCAGCAGTAACCGTCCCGGGACAGGGAACACTGAAGCTTTCTTT
CASSNRPGTGNTEAFF
>TRBJ2-1|TRBV4-2|-|-
TGTGCCAGCACGGGACTCCCCTACAATGAGCAGTTCTTC
CASTGLPYNEQFF
>TRBJ2-7|TRBV7-6|TRBD1|many
TGTGCCAGCAGCTCACCGGGACAGGCCTCGGGGGAGCAGTACTTC
CASSSPGQASGEQYF
>TRBJ1-6|TRBV5-4|TRBD1|-
TGTGCCAGCAGCCTGGGAAGGGGGGACAGGGGTAATTCACCCCTCCACTTT
CASSLGRGDRGNSPLHF
>TRBJ2-7|TRBV5-5|-|-
TGTGCCAGCAGCTACGTTGGCAGGGCTACCTACGAGCAGTACTTC
CASSYVGRATYEQYF
>TRBJ2-3|TRBV5-4|-|-
TGTGCCGGCAGCAGGGGCAGGGCCTCAGATACGCAGTATTTT
CAGSRGRASDTQYF
>TRBJ1-5|TRBV2|-|-
TGTGCCAGCAGTCCCAGGTCGAAAGGCAATCAGCCCCAGCATTTT
CASSPRSKGNQPQHF
>TRBJ2-7|TRBV6-2/TRBV6-3|-|-
TGTGCCAGCAGTCGCATGGGCGGGATCCTCTACGAGCAGTACTTC
CASSRMGGILYEQYF
>TRBJ2-4|TRBV28|-|-
TGTGCCAGCAGTTCCTCTTATCTAGCCAAAAACATTCAGTACTTC
CASSSSYLAKNIQYF
>TRBJ1-5|TRBV27|-|-
TGTGCCAGCAGTCTAACCACAGACCAGCCCCAGCATTTT
CASSLTTDQPQHF
>TRBJ2-7|TRBV11-2|TRBD2|few
TGTGCCAGCAGCTCTGGACTAGCGGGAACCTACGAGCAGTACTTC
CASSSGLAGTYEQYF
>TRBJ2-1|TRBV3-1/TRBV3-2|TRBD2|once
TGTGCCAGCAGCCACGGAGGGGCGGGGGGGCTCTTGGCTCGGAATGAGCAGTTCTTC
CASSHGGAGGLLARNEQFF
>TRBJ2-7|TRBV12-3/TRBV12-4|-|few
TGTGCCAGCAGTTCCCTCTACGAGCAGTACTTC
CASSSLYEQYF
>TRBJ2-7|TRBV7-2|TRBD1|-
TGTGCCAGCAGCACCGGGACAGGGTCCTACGAGCAGTACTTC
CASSTGTGSYEQYF
>TRBJ2-3|TRBV19|TRBD1|-
TGTGCCAGTAGCGACAGGGGTCGCACAGATACGCAGTATTTT
CASSDRGRTDTQYF
>TRBJ2-7|TRBV6-4|-|-
TGTGCCAGCAGTGACGCCGGGCCCGGGACCTACGAGCAGTACTTC
CASSDAGPGTYEQYF
>TRBJ1-1|TRBV9|-|-
TGTGCCAGCAGCCCCCGGACGGGGTGGGACACTGAAGCTTTCTTT
CASSPRTGWDTEAFF
>TRBJ1-2|TRBV19|TRBD1|once
TGTGCCAGTAGTATCGGCCACAGGGGTGTAGGTGGCTACACCTTC
CASSIGHRGVGGYTF
>TRBJ2-6|TRBV2|-|once
TGTGCCAGCAGCCCCGGAGCTGGGGCCAACGTCCTGACTTTC
CASSPGAGANVLTF
>TRBJ2-3|TRBV20-1|-|-
TGCAGTGCTAGTTGGGCGGGAAGGACAGATACGCAGTATTTT
CSASWAGRTDTQYF
>TRBJ2-7|TRBV7-2|TRBD2|-
TGTGCCAGCAGCTTATCGAGCGGGAAGTCCTACGAGCAGTACTTC
CASSLSSGKSYEQYF
>TRBJ1-1|TRBV10-3|-|-
TGTGCCATCACCGGGGGGCAGTTGAACACTGAAGCTTTCTTT
CAITGGQLNTEAFF
>TRBJ2-7|TRBV4-1|TRBD2|-
TGCGCCAGCAGCCAAGATCCGTCTCGCGGGGGGCTAGTCTACGAGCAGTACTTC
CASSQDPSRGGLVYEQYF
>TRBJ1-1|TRBV9|-|-
TGTGCCAGCAGCGTAGGGGCAGATAACACTGAAGCTTTCTTT
CASSVGADNTEAFF
>TRBJ1-1|TRBV6-6|TRBD1|few
TGTGCCAGCAGTCCCTCCGACAGGGGGACTGAAGCTTTCTTT
CASSPSDRGTEAFF
>TRBJ1-2|TRBV5-5|-|-
TGTGCCAGCAGCTTCAGGGCCTATGGCTACACCTTC
CASSFRAYGYTF
>TRBJ2-1|TRBV5-1|TRBD2|-
TGCGCCAGCAGCTTGGTTCTAGCGGGAATGGGGGAGCAGTTCTTC
CASSLVLAGMGEQFF
>TRBJ2-3|TRBV5-1|TRBD2|-
TGCGCCAGCAGCTTGGCCGGGACTAGCGGGGGGGCCCACACAGATACGCAGTATTTT
CASSLAGTSGGAHTDTQYF
>TRBJ1-5|TRBV19|-|-
TGTGCCAGTAGTATTGGGAGGTCGTATCATTTT
CASSIGRSYHF
>TRBJ2-1|TRBV30|TRBD2|-
TGTGCCTGGAGCGGAGCGGGGGGGCTTAATGAGCAGTTCTTC
CAWSGAGGLNEQFF
>TRBJ2-1|TRBV7-3|-|-
TGTGCCAGCAGCCCCCAGGCGAGCTCCTACAATGAGCAGTTCTTC
CASSPQASSYNEQFF
>TRBJ2-2|TRBV6-5|-|-
TGTGCCAGCAAGACATCCCTCGGCGGGGAGCTGTTTTTT
CASKTSLGGELFF
>TRBJ2-6|TRBV28|TRBD1|once
TGTGCCAGCAGTCAAACAGGGGGTGGTGGGGCCAACGTCCTGACTTTC
CASSQTGGGGANVLTF
>TRBJ2-3|TRBV4-1|TRBD2|-
TGCGCCAGCAGCCAACACCCGTTAAGCGGGGGGGTTACAGATACGCAGTATTTT
CASSQHPLSGGVTDTQYF
>TRBJ1-1|TRBV21-1|-|once
TGTGCCAGCCGGGGACAACCGAAGAACACTGAAGCTTTCTTT
CASRGQPKNTEAFF
>TRBJ2-3|TRBV10-3|-|-
TGTGCCATCAATAGGGTTCAGGGAAGCACAGATACGCAGTATTTT
CAINRVQGSTDTQYF
>TRBJ2-1|TRBV6-5|TRBD1|-
TGTGCCAGCAGTTGGGGACAGGGGTCCTACAATGAGCAGTTCTTC
CASSWGQGSYNEQFF
>TRBJ2-2|TRBV5-1|-|-
TGCGCCAGCAGCCCCCCTACGAACACCGGGGAGCTGTTTTTT
CASSPPTNTGELFF
>TRBJ2-1|TRBV19|TRBD1|-
TGTGCCAGTAGCAAGGGGGACAGCCTGAGGAATGAGCAGTTCTTC
CASSKGDSLRNEQFF